A selection of T cell receptor beta chains follows, all from one sample in a study of cytomegalovirus exposure and HLA in healthy donors. Measured with immunoSEQ multiplex PCR; TCRdb has only the in-frame clones, and not every one. The sample holds nearly 300,000 clones; 86% are singletons and the top ten take 3% to 4%. Sequenced material: PBMCs. The receptors were gathered from a man in his forties in good health and CMV-seropositive. Each CDR3 is given with its conserved first and last residue. D genes are given only for firm matches. The size field is filled for only some rows; it gives once, few, many or a size class.

v_gene	d_gene	j_gene	len	abundance	CDR3aa	CDR3nt
TRBV14	TRBD2	TRBJ2-5	19	.	CASSQAGELAGGGGETQYF	TGTGCCAGCAGCCAAGCAGGCGAACTAGCGGGAGGCGGAGGAGAGACCCAGTACTTC
TRBV28	.	TRBJ2-7	14	.	CASSLPRDTYEQYF	TGTGCCAGCAGTTTACCCCGGGACACCTACGAGCAGTACTTC
TRBV28	TRBD1	TRBJ2-5	16	.	CASSPKLDRVGETQYF	TGTGCCAGCAGTCCCAAATTAGACAGGGTTGGCGAGACCCAGTACTTC
TRBV5-6	TRBD1	TRBJ2-2	16	once	CASSRYRTGRVGELFF	TGTGCCAGCAGCCGATACCGGACAGGGCGGGTCGGGGAGCTGTTTTTT
TRBV4-2	TRBD2	TRBJ2-7	16	few	CASSQGGGPAFNEQYF	TGTGCCAGCAGCCAAGGGGGGGGTCCTGCCTTCAACGAGCAGTACTTC
TRBV7-9	TRBD2	TRBJ2-7	14	.	CASSSSGGSYEQYF	TGTGCCAGCAGCTCCTCCGGGGGGTCCTACGAGCAGTACTTC
TRBV7-3	TRBD2	TRBJ2-6	17	few	CASSLTGRGRGANVLTF	TGTGCCAGCAGCTTAACAGGGAGGGGTAGGGGGGCCAACGTCCTGACTTTC
TRBV2	.	TRBJ1-5	16	.	CASSEAKGGARQPQHF	TGTGCCAGCAGTGAAGCCAAGGGGGGGGCAAGGCAGCCCCAGCATTTT
TRBV5-8	TRBD1	TRBJ2-5	16	.	CASSLGRGQPRETQYF	TGTGCCAGCAGCTTGGGCAGGGGGCAGCCGAGGGAGACCCAGTACTTC
TRBV7-8	TRBD2	TRBJ2-1	15	.	CASSLSGRAYNEQFF	TGTGCCAGCAGCCTTAGCGGGAGGGCCTACAATGAGCAGTTCTTC
TRBV7-9	TRBD2	TRBJ2-5	18	.	CASSNKLAGAPIYETQYF	TGTGCCAGCAGCAACAAGCTAGCGGGAGCCCCAATATACGAGACCCAGTACTTC
TRBV23-1	.	TRBJ1-5	12	.	CARSPSNQPQHF	TGCGCCAGGAGCCCGAGCAATCAGCCCCAGCATTTT